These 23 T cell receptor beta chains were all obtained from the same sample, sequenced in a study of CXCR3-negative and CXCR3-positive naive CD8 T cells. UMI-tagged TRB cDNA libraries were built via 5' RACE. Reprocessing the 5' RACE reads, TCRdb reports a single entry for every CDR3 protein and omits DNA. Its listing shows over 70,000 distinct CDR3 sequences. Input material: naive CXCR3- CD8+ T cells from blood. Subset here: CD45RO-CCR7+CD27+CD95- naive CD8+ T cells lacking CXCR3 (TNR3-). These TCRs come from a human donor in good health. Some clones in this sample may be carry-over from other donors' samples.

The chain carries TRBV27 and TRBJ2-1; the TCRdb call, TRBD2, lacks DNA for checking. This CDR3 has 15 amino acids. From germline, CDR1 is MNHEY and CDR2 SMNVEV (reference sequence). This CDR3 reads CASSPGLAGVWEQFF.

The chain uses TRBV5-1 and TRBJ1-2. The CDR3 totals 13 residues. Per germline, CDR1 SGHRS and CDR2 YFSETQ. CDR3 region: CASSQDTGNGYTF.

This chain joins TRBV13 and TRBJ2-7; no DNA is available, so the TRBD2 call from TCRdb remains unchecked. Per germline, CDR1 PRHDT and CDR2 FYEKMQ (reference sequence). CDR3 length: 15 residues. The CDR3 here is CASSPGLADSYEQYF.

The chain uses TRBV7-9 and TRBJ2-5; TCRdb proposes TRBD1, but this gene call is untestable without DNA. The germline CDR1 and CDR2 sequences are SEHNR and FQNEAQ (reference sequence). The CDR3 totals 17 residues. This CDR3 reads CASSLALVQGGAETQYF.

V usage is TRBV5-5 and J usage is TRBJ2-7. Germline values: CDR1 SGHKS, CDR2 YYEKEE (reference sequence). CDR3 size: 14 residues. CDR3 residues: CASSWSGRSYEQYF.

This CDR3 is CASSQRDSEAFF. This chain links TRBV18 with TRBJ1-1. Germline V lookup: CDR1 KGHSH, CDR2 LQKENI. This CDR3 is 12 amino acids long.

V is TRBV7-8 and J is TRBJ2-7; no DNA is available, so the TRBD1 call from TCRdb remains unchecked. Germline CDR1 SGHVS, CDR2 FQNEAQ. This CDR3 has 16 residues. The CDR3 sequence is CASSLPKGGYEYEQYF.

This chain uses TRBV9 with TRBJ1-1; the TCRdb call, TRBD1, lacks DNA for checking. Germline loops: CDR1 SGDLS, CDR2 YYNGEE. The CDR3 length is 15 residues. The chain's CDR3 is CASSQWGGTNTEAFF.

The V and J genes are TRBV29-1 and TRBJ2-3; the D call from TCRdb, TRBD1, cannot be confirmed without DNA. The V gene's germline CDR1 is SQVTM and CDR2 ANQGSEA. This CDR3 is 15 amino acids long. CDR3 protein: CSVDLAGFIADTQYF.

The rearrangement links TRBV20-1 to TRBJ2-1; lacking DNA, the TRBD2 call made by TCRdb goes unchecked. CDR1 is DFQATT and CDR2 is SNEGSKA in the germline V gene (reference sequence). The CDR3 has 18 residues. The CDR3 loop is CSARDPTLGTRTDNEQFF.

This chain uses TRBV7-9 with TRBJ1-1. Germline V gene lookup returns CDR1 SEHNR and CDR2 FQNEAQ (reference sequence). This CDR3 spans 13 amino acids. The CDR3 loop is CASTGHRETEAFF.

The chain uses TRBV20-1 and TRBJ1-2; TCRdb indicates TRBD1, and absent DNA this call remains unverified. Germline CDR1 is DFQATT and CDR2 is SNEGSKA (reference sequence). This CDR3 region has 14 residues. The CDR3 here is CSARSGGADYGYTF.

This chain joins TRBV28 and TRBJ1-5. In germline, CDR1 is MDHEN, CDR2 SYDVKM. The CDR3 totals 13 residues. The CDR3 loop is CASLYRENQPQHF.

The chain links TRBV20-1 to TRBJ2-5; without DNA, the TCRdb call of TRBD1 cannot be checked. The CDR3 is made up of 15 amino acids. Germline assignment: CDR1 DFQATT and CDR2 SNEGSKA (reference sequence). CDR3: CSALPGTVWQETQYF.

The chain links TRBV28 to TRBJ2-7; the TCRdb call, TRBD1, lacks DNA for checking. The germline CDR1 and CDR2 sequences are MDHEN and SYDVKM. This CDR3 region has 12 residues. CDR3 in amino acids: CASTGQGLEQYF.

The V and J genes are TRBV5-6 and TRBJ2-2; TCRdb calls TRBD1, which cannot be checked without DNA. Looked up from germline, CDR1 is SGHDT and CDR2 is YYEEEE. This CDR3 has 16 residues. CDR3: CASSLSPRELPGELFF.

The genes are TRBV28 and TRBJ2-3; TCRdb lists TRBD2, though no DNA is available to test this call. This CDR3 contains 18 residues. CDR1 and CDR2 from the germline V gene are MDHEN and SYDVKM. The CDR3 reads CASTPPAGGRFGTDTQYF.

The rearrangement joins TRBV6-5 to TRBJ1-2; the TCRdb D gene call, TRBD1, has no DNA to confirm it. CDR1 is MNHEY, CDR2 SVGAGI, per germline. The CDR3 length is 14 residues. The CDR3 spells CASSYDGGGYGYTF.

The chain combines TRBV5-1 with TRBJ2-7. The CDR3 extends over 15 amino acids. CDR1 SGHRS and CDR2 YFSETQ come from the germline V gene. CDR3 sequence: CASSLTTGRSYEQYF.

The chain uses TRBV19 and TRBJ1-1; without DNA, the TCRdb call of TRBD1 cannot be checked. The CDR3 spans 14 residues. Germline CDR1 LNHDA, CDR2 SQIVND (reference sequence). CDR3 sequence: CASSLQGRGPEAFF. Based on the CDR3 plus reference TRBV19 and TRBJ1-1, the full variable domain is DGGITQSPKYLFRKEGQNVTLSCEQNLNHDAMYWYRQDPGQGLRLIYYSQIVNDFQKGDIAEGYSVSREKKESFPLTVTSAQKNPTAFYLCASSLQGRGPEAFFGQGTRLTVV.

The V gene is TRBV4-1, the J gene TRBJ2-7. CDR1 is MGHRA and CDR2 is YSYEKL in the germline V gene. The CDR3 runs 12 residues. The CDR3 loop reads CASSQVVGEQYF.

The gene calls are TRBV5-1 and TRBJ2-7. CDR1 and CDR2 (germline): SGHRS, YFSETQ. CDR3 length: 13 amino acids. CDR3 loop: CASRRSDTYEQYF.

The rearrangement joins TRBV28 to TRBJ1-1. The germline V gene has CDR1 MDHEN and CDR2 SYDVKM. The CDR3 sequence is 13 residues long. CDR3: CASSFDRNTEAFF. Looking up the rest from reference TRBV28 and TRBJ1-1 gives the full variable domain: DVKVTQSSRYLVKRTGEKVFLECVQDMDHENMFWYRQDPGLGLRLIYFSYDVKMKEKGDIPEGYSVSREKKERFSLILESASTNQTSMYLCASSFDRNTEAFFGQGTRLTVV.